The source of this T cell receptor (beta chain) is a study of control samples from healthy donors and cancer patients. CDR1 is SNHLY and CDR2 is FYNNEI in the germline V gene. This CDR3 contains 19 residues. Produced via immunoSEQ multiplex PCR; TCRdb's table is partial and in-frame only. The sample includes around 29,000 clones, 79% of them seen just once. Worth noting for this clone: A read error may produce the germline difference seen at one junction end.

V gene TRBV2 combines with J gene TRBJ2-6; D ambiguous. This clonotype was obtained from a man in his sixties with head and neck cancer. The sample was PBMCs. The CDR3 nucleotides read TGTGCCAGCAGTAGCTTGTCTTACCCGATACAAAGTCGGGCCAATGTCCTGACTTTC. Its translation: CASSSLSYPIQSRANVLTF.